The rows below give T cell receptor beta chains drawn from one sample of a study of shared clonotypes between healthy human individuals. This table comes from immunoSEQ multiplex PCR, and its TCRdb copy is limited to in-frame clones, with some not included. This sample has hundreds of thousands of clones, with about 96% found just once. The sequenced sample consisted of memory CD8+ T cells sorted from blood. These receptors were taken from a man aged 25-45 years in good health. CDR3s include the opening cysteine and the closing phenylalanine or tryptophan. A D gene is named only where the DNA matches it firmly. Size tells how often a clone was seen (once, few, many) or the class of an expanded clone, and some rows leave it out.

TRBV7-9,.,18,.,TRBJ1-4,CASSLGITYNPTNEKLFF,TGTGCCAGCAGCTTAGGGATAACATACAACCCAACTAATGAAAAACTGTTTTTT
TRBV7-9,once,18,TRBD1,TRBJ2-1,CASSLRGQLKASYNEQFF,TGTGCCAGCAGCTTAAGGGGACAGCTTAAGGCGTCCTACAATGAGCAGTTCTTC
TRBV5-4,.,14,.,TRBJ1-1,CASSLASRNTEAFF,TGTGCCAGCAGCTTGGCCTCCAGAAACACTGAAGCTTTCTTT
TRBV6-4,.,16,.,TRBJ2-1,CASSDLGSGNYNEQFF,TGTGCCAGCAGTGACCTGGGGTCCGGCAACTACAATGAGCAGTTCTTC
TRBV27,.,13,.,TRBJ1-2,CASSFIGNYGYTF,TGTGCCAGCAGTTTTATAGGGAACTATGGCTACACCTTC
TRBV13,.,14,TRBD2,TRBJ2-7,CASSLGTSRYEQYF,TGTGCCAGCAGCTTAGGGACTAGCAGGTACGAGCAGTACTTC
TRBV19,.,12,TRBD1,TRBJ1-2,CASRDRGGGYTF,TGTGCCAGTAGAGACAGGGGAGGAGGCTACACCTTC
TRBV9,.,12,.,TRBJ2-4,CASSVGGSIQYF,TGTGCCAGCAGCGTAGGAGGGAGCATTCAGTACTTC
TRBV5-6,.,15,.,TRBJ2-1,CASSLEGVQGNEQFF,TGTGCCAGCAGCTTAGAGGGAGTTCAGGGCAATGAGCAGTTCTTC
TRBV4-1,.,14,.,TRBJ1-5,CASSQDPSNQPQHF,TGCGCCAGCAGCCAAGACCCCAGCAATCAGCCCCAGCATTTT